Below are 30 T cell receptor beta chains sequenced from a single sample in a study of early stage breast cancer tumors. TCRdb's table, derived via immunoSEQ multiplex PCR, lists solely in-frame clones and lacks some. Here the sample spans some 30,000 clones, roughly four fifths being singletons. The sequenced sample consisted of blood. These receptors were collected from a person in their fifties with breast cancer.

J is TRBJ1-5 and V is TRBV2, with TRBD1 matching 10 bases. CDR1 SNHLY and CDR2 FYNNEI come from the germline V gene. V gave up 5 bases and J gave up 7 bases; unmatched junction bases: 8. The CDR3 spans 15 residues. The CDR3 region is CASSTPGQGGQPQHF. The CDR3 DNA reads TGTGCCAGCAGTACTCCCGGACAGGGGGGACAGCCCCAGCATTTT. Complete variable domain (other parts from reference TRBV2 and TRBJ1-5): EPEVTQTPSHQVTQMGQEVILRCVPISNHLYFYWYRQILGQKVEFLVSFYNNEISEKSEIFDDQFSVERPDGSNFTLKIRSTKLEDSAMYFCASSTPGQGGQPQHFGDGTRLSIL.

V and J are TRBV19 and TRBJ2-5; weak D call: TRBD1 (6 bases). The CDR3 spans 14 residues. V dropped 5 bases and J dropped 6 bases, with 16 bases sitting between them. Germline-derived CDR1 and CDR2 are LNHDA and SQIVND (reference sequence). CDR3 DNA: TGTGCCAGTAGTCCCGCGGTCAGGGGCCAGACCCAGTACTTC. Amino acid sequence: CASSPAVRGQTQYF.

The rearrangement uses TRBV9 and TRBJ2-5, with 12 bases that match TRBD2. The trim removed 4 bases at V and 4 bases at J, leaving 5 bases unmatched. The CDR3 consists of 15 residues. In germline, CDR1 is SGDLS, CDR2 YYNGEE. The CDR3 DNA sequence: TGTGCCAGCAGCCGGACTAGCGGGGACAGAGAGACCCAGTACTTC. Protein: CASSRTSGDRETQYF. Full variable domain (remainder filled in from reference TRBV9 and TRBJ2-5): DSGVTQTPKHLITATGQRVTLRCSPRSGDLSVYWYQQSLDQGLQFLIQYYNGEERAKGNILERFSAQQFPDLHSELNLSSLELGDSALYFCASSRTSGDRETQYFGPGTRLLVL.

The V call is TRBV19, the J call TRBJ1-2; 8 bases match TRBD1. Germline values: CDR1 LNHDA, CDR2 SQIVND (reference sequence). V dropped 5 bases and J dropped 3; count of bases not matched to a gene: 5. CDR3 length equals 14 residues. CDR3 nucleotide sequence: TGTGCCAGTAGTCCGGACAGGGCCTACTATGGCTACACCTTC. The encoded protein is CASSPDRAYYGYTF.

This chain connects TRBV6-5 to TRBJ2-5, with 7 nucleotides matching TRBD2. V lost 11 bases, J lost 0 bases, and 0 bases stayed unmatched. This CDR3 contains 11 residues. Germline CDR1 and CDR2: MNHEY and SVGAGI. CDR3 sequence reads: CAAGDQETQYF. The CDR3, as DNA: TGTGCCGCGGGAGACCAAGAGACCCAGTACTTC.

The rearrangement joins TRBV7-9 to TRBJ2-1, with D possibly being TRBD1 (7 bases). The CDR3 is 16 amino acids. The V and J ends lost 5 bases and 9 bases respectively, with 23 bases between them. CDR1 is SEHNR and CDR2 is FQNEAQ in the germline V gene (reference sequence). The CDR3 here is CASSQTQGGSRGEQFF. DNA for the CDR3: TGTGCCAGCAGCCAAACCCAGGGGGGCTCAAGGGGTGAGCAGTTCTTC.

CDR3: CAGGRPVYNSPLHF. CDR3 sequence (DNA): TGTGCCGGTGGGCGGCCTGTCTATAATTCACCCCTCCACTTT. The gene calls are TRBV28 and TRBJ1-6; D unresolved. The germline CDR1 and CDR2 sequences are MDHEN and SYDVKM. V dropped 11 bases and J dropped 3 bases, with 14 bases sitting between them. This CDR3 spans 14 amino acids.

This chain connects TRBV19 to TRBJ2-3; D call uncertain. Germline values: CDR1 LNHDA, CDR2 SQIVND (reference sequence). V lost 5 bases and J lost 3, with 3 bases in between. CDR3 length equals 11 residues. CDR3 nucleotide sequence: TGTGCCAGTAGTTATACAGATACGCAGTATTTT. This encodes CASSYTDTQYF.

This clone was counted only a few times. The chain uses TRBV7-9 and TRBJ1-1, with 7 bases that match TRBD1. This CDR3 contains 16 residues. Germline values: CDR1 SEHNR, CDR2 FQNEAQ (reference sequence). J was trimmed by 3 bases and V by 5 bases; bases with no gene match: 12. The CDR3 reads CASSHPWGTEHTEAFF. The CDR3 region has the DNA TGTGCCAGCAGCCACCCGTGGGGGACAGAGCACACTGAAGCTTTCTTT.

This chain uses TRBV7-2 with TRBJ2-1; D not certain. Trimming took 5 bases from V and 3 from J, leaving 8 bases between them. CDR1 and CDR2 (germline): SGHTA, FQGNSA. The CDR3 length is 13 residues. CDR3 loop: CASSLRGYNEQFF. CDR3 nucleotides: TGTGCCAGCAGCCTTAGAGGCTACAATGAGCAGTTCTTC.

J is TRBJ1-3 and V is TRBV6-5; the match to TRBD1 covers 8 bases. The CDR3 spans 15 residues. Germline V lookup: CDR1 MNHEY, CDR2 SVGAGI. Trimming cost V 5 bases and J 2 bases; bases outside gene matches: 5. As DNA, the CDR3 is TGTGCCAGCAGTCTCTCGGACAGGGCTGGAAACACCATATATTTT. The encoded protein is CASSLSDRAGNTIYF.

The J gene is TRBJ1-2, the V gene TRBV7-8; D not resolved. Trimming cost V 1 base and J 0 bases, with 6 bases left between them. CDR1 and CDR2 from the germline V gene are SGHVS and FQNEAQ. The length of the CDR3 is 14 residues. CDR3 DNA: TGTGCCAGCAGCTTAGGCGCCTCTAACTATGGCTACACCTTC. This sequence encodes CASSLGASNYGYTF. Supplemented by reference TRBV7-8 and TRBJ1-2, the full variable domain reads GAGVSQSPRYKVAKRGQDVALRCDPISGHVSLFWYQQALGQGPEFLTYFQNEAQLDKSGLPSDRFFAERPEGSVSTLKIQRTQQEDSAVYLCASSLGASNYGYTFGSGTRLTVV.

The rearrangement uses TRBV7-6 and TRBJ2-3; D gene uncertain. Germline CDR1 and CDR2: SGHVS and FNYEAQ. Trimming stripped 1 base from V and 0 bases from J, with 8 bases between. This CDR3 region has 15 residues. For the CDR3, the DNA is TGTGCCAGCAGCTTAGTAGGGCCTAGCACAGATACGCAGTATTTT. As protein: CASSLVGPSTDTQYF.

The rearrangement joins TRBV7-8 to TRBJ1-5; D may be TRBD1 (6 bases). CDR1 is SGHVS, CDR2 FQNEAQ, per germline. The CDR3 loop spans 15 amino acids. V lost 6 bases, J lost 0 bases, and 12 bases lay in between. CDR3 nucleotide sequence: TGTGCCAGCAGTTTGACAGGTGGTAGCAATCAGCCCCAGCATTTT. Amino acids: CASSLTGGSNQPQHF.

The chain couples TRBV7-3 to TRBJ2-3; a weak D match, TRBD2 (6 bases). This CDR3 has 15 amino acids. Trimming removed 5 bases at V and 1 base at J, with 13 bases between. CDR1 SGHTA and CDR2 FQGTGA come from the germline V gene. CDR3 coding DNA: TGTGCCAGCAGCCCACTCGGAGGGGGCACAGATACGCAGTATTTT. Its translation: CASSPLGGGTDTQYF.

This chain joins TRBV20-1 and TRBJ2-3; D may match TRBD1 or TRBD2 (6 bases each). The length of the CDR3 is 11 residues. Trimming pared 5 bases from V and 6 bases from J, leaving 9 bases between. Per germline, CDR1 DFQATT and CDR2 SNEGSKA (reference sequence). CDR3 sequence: CSAGGPDTQYF. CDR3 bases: TGCAGTGCTGGGGGGCCGGATACGCAGTATTTT.

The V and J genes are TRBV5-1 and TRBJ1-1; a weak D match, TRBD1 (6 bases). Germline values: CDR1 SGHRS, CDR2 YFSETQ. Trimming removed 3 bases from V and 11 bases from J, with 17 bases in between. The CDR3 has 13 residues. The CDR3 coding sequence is TGCGCCAGCAGCTCAATGGGGGGGGGCCTGGCTTTCTTT. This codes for CASSSMGGGLAFF.

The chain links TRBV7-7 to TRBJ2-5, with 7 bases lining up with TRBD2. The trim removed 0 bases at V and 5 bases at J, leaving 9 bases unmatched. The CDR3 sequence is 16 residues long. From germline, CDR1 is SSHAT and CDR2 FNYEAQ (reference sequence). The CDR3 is CASSLAARRGSETQYF. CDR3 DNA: TGTGCCAGCAGCTTAGCCGCCCGGCGGGGGTCGGAGACCCAGTACTTC. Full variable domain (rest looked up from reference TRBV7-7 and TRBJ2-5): GAGVSQSPRYKVTKRGQDVTLRCDPISSHATLYWYQQALGQGPEFLTYFNYEAQPDKSGLPSDRFSAERPEGSISTLTIQRTEQRDSAMYRCASSLAARRGSETQYFGPGTRLLVL.

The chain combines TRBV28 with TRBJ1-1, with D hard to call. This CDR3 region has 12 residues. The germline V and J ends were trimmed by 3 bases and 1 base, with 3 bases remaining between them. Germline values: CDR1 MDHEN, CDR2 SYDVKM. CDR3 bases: TGTGCCAGCAGTTTCCCGAACACTGAAGCTTTCTTT. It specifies CASSFPNTEAFF.

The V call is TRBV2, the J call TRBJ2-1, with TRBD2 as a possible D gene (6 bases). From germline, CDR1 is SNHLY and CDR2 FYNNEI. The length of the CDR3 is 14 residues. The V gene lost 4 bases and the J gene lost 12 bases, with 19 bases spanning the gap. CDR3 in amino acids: CASSVGGGSGVQFF. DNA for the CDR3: TGTGCCAGCAGTGTGGGTGGCGGGTCGGGAGTGCAGTTCTTC.

The CDR3: CASSRQGLYGYTF. CDR3 coding DNA: TGTGCCAGCAGCCGACAGGGGCTCTATGGCTACACCTTC. The rearrangement uses TRBV13 and TRBJ1-2, with 8 bases aligning to TRBD1. This CDR3 is built from 13 residues. Germline V gene data show CDR1 as PRHDT and CDR2 as FYEKMQ (reference sequence). V lost 5 bases, J lost 4 bases, and 3 bases stayed unmatched. Supplemented by reference TRBV13 and TRBJ1-2, the full variable domain reads AAGVIQSPRHLIKEKRETATLKCYPIPRHDTVYWYQQGPGQDPQFLISFYEKMQSDKGSIPDRFSAQQFSDYHSELNMSSLELGDSALYFCASSRQGLYGYTFGSGTRLTVV.

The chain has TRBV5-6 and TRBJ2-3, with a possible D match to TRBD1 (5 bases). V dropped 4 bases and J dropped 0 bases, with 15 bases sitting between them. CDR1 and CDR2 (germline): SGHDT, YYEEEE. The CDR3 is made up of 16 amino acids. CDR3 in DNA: TGTGCCAGCAGCGGCCCGGACACCACTAGCACAGATACGCAGTATTTT. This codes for CASSGPDTTSTDTQYF.

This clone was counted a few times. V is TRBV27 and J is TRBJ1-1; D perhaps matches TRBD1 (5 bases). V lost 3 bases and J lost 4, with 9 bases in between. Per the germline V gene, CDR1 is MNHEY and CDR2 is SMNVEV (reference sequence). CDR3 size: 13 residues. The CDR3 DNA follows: TGTGCCAGCAGTTTGGCCGGGGGCACTGAAGCTTTCTTT. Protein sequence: CASSLAGGTEAFF.

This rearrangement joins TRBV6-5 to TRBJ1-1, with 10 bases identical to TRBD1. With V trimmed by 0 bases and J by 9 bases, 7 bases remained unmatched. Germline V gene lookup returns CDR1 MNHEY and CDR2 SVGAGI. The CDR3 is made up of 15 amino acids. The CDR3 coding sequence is TGTGCCAGCAGTTACTCGAGACAGGGGGCTTCTCAAGCTTTCTTT. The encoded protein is CASSYSRQGASQAFF.

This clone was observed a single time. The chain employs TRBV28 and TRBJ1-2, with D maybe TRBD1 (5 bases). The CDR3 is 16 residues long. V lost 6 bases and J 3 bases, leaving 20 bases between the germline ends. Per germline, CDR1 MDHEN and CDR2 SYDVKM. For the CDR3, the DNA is TGTGCCAGCAGCCCCTGGGGGACGGGGGATGACTATGGCTACACCTTC. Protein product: CASSPWGTGDDYGYTF.

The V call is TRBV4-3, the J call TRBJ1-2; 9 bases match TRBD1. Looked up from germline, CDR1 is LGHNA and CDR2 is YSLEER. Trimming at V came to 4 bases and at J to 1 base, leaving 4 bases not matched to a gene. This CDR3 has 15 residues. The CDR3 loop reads CASSPGTGSNYGYTF. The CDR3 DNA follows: TGCGCCAGCAGCCCGGGGACAGGGAGTAACTATGGCTACACCTTC.

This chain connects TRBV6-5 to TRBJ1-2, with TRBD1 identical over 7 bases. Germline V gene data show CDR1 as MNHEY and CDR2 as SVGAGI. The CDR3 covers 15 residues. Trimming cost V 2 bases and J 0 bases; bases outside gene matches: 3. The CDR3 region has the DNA TGTGCCAGCAGTTACGGGACAGAATCTAACTATGGCTACACCTTC. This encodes CASSYGTESNYGYTF.

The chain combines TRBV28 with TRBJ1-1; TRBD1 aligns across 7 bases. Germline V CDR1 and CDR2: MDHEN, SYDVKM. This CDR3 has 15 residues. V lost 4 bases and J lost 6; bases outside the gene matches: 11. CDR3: CASSSTSGDSAEAFF. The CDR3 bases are TGTGCCAGCAGTTCCACCTCGGGGGACAGCGCTGAAGCTTTCTTT. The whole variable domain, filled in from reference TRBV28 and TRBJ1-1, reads DVKVTQSSRYLVKRTGEKVFLECVQDMDHENMFWYRQDPGLGLRLIYFSYDVKMKEKGDIPEGYSVSREKKERFSLILESASTNQTSMYLCASSSTSGDSAEAFFGQGTRLTVV.

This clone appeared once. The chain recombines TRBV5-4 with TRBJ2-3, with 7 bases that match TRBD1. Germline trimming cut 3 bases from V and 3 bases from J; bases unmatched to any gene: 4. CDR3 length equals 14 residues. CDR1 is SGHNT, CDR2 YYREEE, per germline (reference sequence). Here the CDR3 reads CASSSDRNTDTQYF. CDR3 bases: TGTGCCAGCAGCTCGGACAGGAATACAGATACGCAGTATTTT.

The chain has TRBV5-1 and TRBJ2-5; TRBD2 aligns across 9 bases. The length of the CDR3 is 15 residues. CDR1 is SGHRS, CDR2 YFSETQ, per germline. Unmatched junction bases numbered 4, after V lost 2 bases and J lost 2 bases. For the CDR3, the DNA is TGCGCCAGCAGCTTTAGCGGGAGTGGGCAAGAGACCCAGTACTTC. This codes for CASSFSGSGQETQYF.